This TCR beta chain originates from a study of shared clonotypes between healthy human individuals. In the study overall: Donors, aged 18 to 49, were two women and three men.

The CDR3 runs to 13 residues. V was trimmed by 10 bases and J by 0 bases, leaving 12 bases between them. CDR1 is WNHNN and CDR2 is SYGVQD in the germline V gene (reference sequence). An assay was performed, and its level was deep. Authors' processing steps: In the immunoSEQ data, sequences were junction-only and lacked quality scores, so filtering differed. The data were produced by immunoSEQ multiplex PCR, yet TCRdb's version contains in-frame clones alone and is incomplete. That table is the source of V, J and clone size, and D and trimming were worked out from the DNA. The sample shows approximately 470,000 clones, about 72% of them seen only once. The study's findings and limits: The sole specimen, blood, was sampled, and tissue repertoires likely differ.

On this clone: Its antigen is not identified.

V gene TRBV10-1 combines with J gene TRBJ1-1; D may be TRBD1 (5 bases). What was sequenced was PBMCs. This receptor was taken from a woman aged 40 to 50 in good health. Some clones in this sample may be carry-over from other donors' samples. The CDR3 region has the DNA TGCGCCACCTCCAGGGATTTGAACACTGAAGCTTTCTTT. Protein sequence: CATSRDLNTEAFF.